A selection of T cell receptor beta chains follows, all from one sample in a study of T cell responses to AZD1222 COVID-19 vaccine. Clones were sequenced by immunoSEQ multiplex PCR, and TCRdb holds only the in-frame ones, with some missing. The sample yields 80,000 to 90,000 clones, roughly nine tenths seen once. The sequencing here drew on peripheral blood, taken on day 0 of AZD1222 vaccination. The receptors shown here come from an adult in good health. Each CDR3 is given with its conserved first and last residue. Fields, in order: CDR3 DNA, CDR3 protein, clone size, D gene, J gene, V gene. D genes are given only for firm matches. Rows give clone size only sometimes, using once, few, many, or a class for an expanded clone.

CDR3 DNA: TGTGCCAGCAGTTCGGGACAGGTCAGCTCTGGAAACACCATATATTTT; CDR3 protein: CASSSGQVSSGNTIYF; clone size: .; D gene: TRBD1; J gene: TRBJ1-3; V gene: TRBV6-6
CDR3 DNA: TGTGCCAGCAGCTTACCAGGCGGAGTACTAGCCAAAAACATTCAGTACTTC; CDR3 protein: CASSLPGGVLAKNIQYF; clone size: .; D gene: .; J gene: TRBJ2-4; V gene: TRBV7-9
CDR3 DNA: TGTGCCAGCAGTTTCAGGGAGAACACTGAAGCTTTCTTT; CDR3 protein: CASSFRENTEAFF; clone size: .; D gene: .; J gene: TRBJ1-1; V gene: TRBV6-4
CDR3 DNA: TGTGCCAGCAGCCATGGGGACAGGGGCGCTGAGACCCAGTACTTC; CDR3 protein: CASSHGDRGAETQYF; clone size: .; D gene: TRBD1; J gene: TRBJ2-5; V gene: TRBV7-9
CDR3 DNA: TGTGCCTGGACCCAACCTACAGGGTTTGGCTACACCTTC; CDR3 protein: CAWTQPTGFGYTF; clone size: .; D gene: .; J gene: TRBJ1-2; V gene: TRBV30
CDR3 DNA: TGTGCTAGTGGTACCAAACAGGGGAGGAACACTGAAGCTTTCTTT; CDR3 protein: CASGTKQGRNTEAFF; clone size: .; D gene: TRBD1; J gene: TRBJ1-1; V gene: TRBV12-5
CDR3 DNA: TGTGCCTGGAGTGTACTCCGCGTCGAGCAGTTCTTC; CDR3 protein: CAWSVLRVEQFF; clone size: .; D gene: .; J gene: TRBJ2-1; V gene: TRBV30
CDR3 DNA: TGTGCCAGCACCCCAGGGACGGTCCTAAACTATGGCTACACCTTC; CDR3 protein: CASTPGTVLNYGYTF; clone size: .; D gene: .; J gene: TRBJ1-2; V gene: TRBV6-5
CDR3 DNA: TGTGCCAGCAGTTTAAAGGCACAGGGGGCCTACGAGCAGTACTTC; CDR3 protein: CASSLKAQGAYEQYF; clone size: .; D gene: TRBD1; J gene: TRBJ2-7; V gene: TRBV28
CDR3 DNA: TGTGCCAGTAGTTTGGACAGGAGCGATCAGCCCCAGCATTTT; CDR3 protein: CASSLDRSDQPQHF; clone size: .; D gene: TRBD1; J gene: TRBJ1-5; V gene: TRBV19
CDR3 DNA: TGTGCCAGCAGCCGACTAGCGGGAGGCACCGGGGAGCTGTTTTTT; CDR3 protein: CASSRLAGGTGELFF; clone size: few; D gene: TRBD2; J gene: TRBJ2-2; V gene: TRBV11-2
CDR3 DNA: TGCGCCAGCAGCTTGGCCCGTCGGGGCAGGTTCACCGGGGAGCTGTTTTTT; CDR3 protein: CASSLARRGRFTGELFF; clone size: .; D gene: .; J gene: TRBJ2-2; V gene: TRBV5-1
CDR3 DNA: TGTGCCAGCAGAGATACAGCGGATAGCAATCAGCCCCAGCATTTT; CDR3 protein: CASRDTADSNQPQHF; clone size: .; D gene: .; J gene: TRBJ1-5; V gene: TRBV6-5
CDR3 DNA: TGCGCCAGCAGCTTGGGGCTGAACAAGAACACTGAAGCTTTCTTT; CDR3 protein: CASSLGLNKNTEAFF; clone size: .; D gene: .; J gene: TRBJ1-1; V gene: TRBV5-1
CDR3 DNA: TGCGCCAGCAGAACGTGGCAGGGCTATATAGGCAATCAGCCCCAGCATTTT; CDR3 protein: CASRTWQGYIGNQPQHF; clone size: .; D gene: .; J gene: TRBJ1-5; V gene: TRBV23-1
CDR3 DNA: TGTGCCAGCAGCCAAGGGGTTGGAAACACCATATATTTT; CDR3 protein: CASSQGVGNTIYF; clone size: few; D gene: .; J gene: TRBJ1-3; V gene: TRBV14
CDR3 DNA: TGTGCCAGCAGCCCGGAGGCAGGGGTATATGGCTACACCTTC; CDR3 protein: CASSPEAGVYGYTF; clone size: .; D gene: .; J gene: TRBJ1-2; V gene: TRBV5-6
CDR3 DNA: TGTGCCAGCAGCGTACAGAGCTCGAACACTGAAGCTTTCTTT; CDR3 protein: CASSVQSSNTEAFF; clone size: .; D gene: .; J gene: TRBJ1-1; V gene: TRBV7-6
CDR3 DNA: TGTGCCACCCAGGACCCGGAGGGCTACACCTTC; CDR3 protein: CATQDPEGYTF; clone size: .; D gene: .; J gene: TRBJ1-2; V gene: TRBV27
CDR3 DNA: TGTGCCACCAGTGATTTTAACAGGGTATGGTTCTTC; CDR3 protein: CATSDFNRVWFF; clone size: .; D gene: .; J gene: TRBJ2-1; V gene: TRBV24-1
CDR3 DNA: TGTGCCAGCACCTCGGGCGGCTATGGCTACACCTTC; CDR3 protein: CASTSGGYGYTF; clone size: .; D gene: .; J gene: TRBJ1-2; V gene: TRBV28
CDR3 DNA: TGTGCCAGCAGCCAAGATCGGGGACTAGCTGGGGATGGTGAGCAGTTCTTC; CDR3 protein: CASSQDRGLAGDGEQFF; clone size: .; D gene: TRBD2; J gene: TRBJ2-1; V gene: TRBV14
CDR3 DNA: TGTGCCACCAGCAGGGGTAGCGGGAGCTCCTACGAGCAGTACTTC; CDR3 protein: CATSRGSGSSYEQYF; clone size: .; D gene: TRBD2; J gene: TRBJ2-7; V gene: TRBV15
CDR3 DNA: TGTGCCTCCGGTAGTATAGCGGGAGGTAATGAGCAGTTCTTC; CDR3 protein: CASGSIAGGNEQFF; clone size: .; D gene: TRBD2; J gene: TRBJ2-1; V gene: TRBV2
CDR3 DNA: TGTGCCAGCAGCCCTGGAGGGCTGACTGAAGCTTTCTTT; CDR3 protein: CASSPGGLTEAFF; clone size: .; D gene: .; J gene: TRBJ1-1; V gene: TRBV12-3/TRBV12-4
CDR3 DNA: TGTGCCAGCAGCCCGGACAGGAGGAACGAAAAACTGTTTTTT; CDR3 protein: CASSPDRRNEKLFF; clone size: .; D gene: TRBD1; J gene: TRBJ1-4; V gene: TRBV7-2
CDR3 DNA: TGTGCCATCAGTGAGAGACACCCGACAGACTATGGCTACACCTTC; CDR3 protein: CAISERHPTDYGYTF; clone size: .; D gene: .; J gene: TRBJ1-2; V gene: TRBV10-3
CDR3 DNA: TGCGCCAGCAGCGGGGGGTCCTACGAGCAGTACTTC; CDR3 protein: CASSGGSYEQYF; clone size: once; D gene: .; J gene: TRBJ2-7; V gene: TRBV5-1
CDR3 DNA: TGCGCCAGCAGTCCCTCCGGGACAGCCTCCATGAACACTGAAGCTTTCTTT; CDR3 protein: CASSPSGTASMNTEAFF; clone size: .; D gene: TRBD1; J gene: TRBJ1-1; V gene: TRBV4-1